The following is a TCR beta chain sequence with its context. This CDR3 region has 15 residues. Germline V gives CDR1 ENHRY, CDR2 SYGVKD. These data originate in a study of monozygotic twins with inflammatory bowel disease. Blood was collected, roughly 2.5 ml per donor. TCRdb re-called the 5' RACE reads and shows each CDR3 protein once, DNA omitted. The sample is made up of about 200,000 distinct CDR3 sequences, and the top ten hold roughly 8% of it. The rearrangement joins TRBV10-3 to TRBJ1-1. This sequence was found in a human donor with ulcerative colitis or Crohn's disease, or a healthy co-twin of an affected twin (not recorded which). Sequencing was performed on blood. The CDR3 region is CAISEDTGGRTEAFF.